This is a list of T cell receptor beta chains from one sample in a study of T cells in Graves' hyperthyroidism and ophthalmopathy. Via MiXCR, TCRdb re-called the multiplex PCR reads, giving one row per CDR3 protein. The top ten hold about 30% of the sample, which has around 400,000 distinct CDR3 sequences, approximately 14% seen once. Sequencing input: blood. The source is a woman under 30 with Graves' hyperthyroidism that later progressed to Graves' ophthalmopathy. Each CDR3 is given with its conserved first and last residue. Each record gives: V gene, D gene, J gene, clone size, CDR3 protein, CDR3 DNA. The D gene is left open where the match is weak. Expanded clones are given a class, and other clones once, few, many or no size at all.

>TRBV27|TRBD2|TRBJ2-1|many
CASSSWTSGAEGGEQFF
TGTGCCAGCAGTTCCTGGACTAGCGGGGCCGAGGGCGGTGAGCAGTTCTTC
>TRBV20-1|NA|TRBJ2-1|many
CSAKERNEQFF
TGCAGTGCTAAGGAAAGGAATGAGCAGTTCTTC
>TRBV27|NA|TRBJ2-3|NA
CASSPLQTTDTQYF
TGTGCCAGCAGTCCCCTCCAGACCACAGATACGCAGTATTTT
>TRBV2|NA|TRBJ2-3|many
CASRGVGSTDTQYF
TGTGCCAGCAGGGGAGTCGGAAGCACAGATACGCAGTATTTT
>TRBV5-6|TRBD1|TRBJ1-2|many
CASSLVDRGAGYTF
TGTGCCAGCAGCTTGGTGGACAGGGGAGCTGGCTACACCTTC
>TRBV28|NA|TRBJ2-2|many
CASTQGGPVELFF
TGTGCCAGCACCCAGGGGGGGCCGGTGGAGCTGTTTTTT
>TRBV27|NA|TRBJ1-6|many
CASTLFGGPNSPLHF
TGTGCCAGCACTCTCTTCGGGGGGCCTAATTCACCCCTCCACTTT
>TRBV20-1|TRBD1|TRBJ2-7|many
CSAQLQGVGSPELNYEQYF
TGCAGTGCTCAACTCCAGGGGGTCGGAAGCCCCGAACTTAACTACGAGCAGTACTTC
>TRBV7-9|NA|TRBJ1-4|many
CASSSTQASGEKLFF
TGTGCCAGCAGCTCCACCCAAGCCTCGGGGGAAAAACTGTTTTTT
>TRBV20-1|NA|TRBJ2-3|few
CSASGIRDLPYTDTQYF
TGCAGTGCTAGCGGTATCCGGGACTTACCTTACACAGATACGCAGTATTTT
>TRBV19|NA|TRBJ2-4|NA
CASSRQASGFLAKNIQYF
TGTGCCAGTAGTAGACAGGCTAGCGGATTCCTAGCCAAAAACATTCAGTACTTC
>TRBV28|NA|TRBJ1-5|few
CASSPPVEPQHF
TGTGCCAGCAGTCCCCCCGTTGAGCCCCAGCATTTT
>TRBV28|NA|TRBJ2-7|many
CASSFGLNYEQYF
TGTGCCAGCAGTTTCGGACTGAACTACGAGCAGTACTTC
>TRBV30|NA|TRBJ1-2|many
CAWTRPSLANYGYTF
TGTGCCTGGACTAGGCCCAGTTTAGCTAACTATGGCTACACCTTC
>TRBV7-9|NA|TRBJ1-1|many
CASTQGGPNTEAFF
TGTGCCAGCACCCAAGGGGGGCCGAACACTGAAGCTTTCTTT
>TRBV6-8|NA|TRBJ2-7|few
CASSYGEGLYEQYF
TGTGCCAGCAGTTACGGTGAGGGGCTCTACGAGCAGTACTTC
>TRBV28|NA|TRBJ2-5|many
CASSSRDKETQYF
TGTGCCAGCAGTTCAAGGGATAAAGAGACCCAGTACTTC
>TRBV11-1|TRBD2|TRBJ2-5|many
CASSLGLAGMETQYF
TGTGCCAGCAGCTTAGGCCTAGCGGGGATGGAGACCCAGTACTTC
>TRBV5-1|TRBD2|TRBJ2-5|many
CASSLEGGGRAEETQYF
TGCGCCAGCAGCTTGGAAGGCGGCGGGAGGGCCGAGGAGACCCAGTACTTC
>TRBV7-2|TRBD1|TRBJ1-4|many
CASSFGTGPNEKLFF
TGTGCCAGCAGTTTTGGGACAGGTCCTAATGAAAAACTGTTTTTT
>TRBV30|NA|TRBJ1-2|many
CAWTSAGAVGYGYTF
TGTGCCTGGACTTCGGCGGGGGCGGTTGGCTATGGCTACACCTTC
>TRBV7-6|NA|TRBJ2-7|many
CASSSPLKTEQYF
TGTGCCAGCAGCTCCCCGCTGAAAACCGAGCAGTACTTC
>TRBV3-1|NA|TRBJ2-4|few
CASSDVGGLAKNIQYF
TGTGCCAGCAGCGATGTGGGGGGGCTAGCCAAAAACATTCAGTACTTC
>TRBV20-1|NA|TRBJ2-1|NA
CSARDGEDSYNEQFF
TGCAGTGCTAGAGATGGGGAGGACTCCTACAATGAGCAGTTCTTC
>TRBV25-1|NA|TRBJ1-5|few
CASSESGVQGQPQHF
TGTGCCAGCAGTGAATCTGGGGTACAAGGTCAGCCCCAGCATTTT
>TRBV20-1|TRBD2|TRBJ2-2|many
CSARDLASGRPDTGELFF
TGCAGTGCTAGAGATCTAGCTAGCGGGAGGCCTGACACCGGGGAGCTGTTTTTT
>TRBV7-9|NA|TRBJ2-3|many
CASSLGPAATDTQYF
TGTGCCAGCAGCTTAGGACCGGCCGCCACAGATACGCAGTATTTT
>TRBV12-3/TRBV12-4|TRBD2|TRBJ2-7|many
CASSWLRERIYEQYF
TGTGCCAGCAGTTGGTTGCGGGAGAGAATCTACGAGCAGTACTTC
>TRBV10-3|NA|TRBJ2-7|NA
CAISESAEQYF
TGTGCCATCAGTGAGTCTGCGGAGCAGTACTTC
>TRBV14|NA|TRBJ1-1|many
CASRDQANTEAFF
TGTGCCAGCAGAGACCAGGCGAACACTGAAGCTTTCTTT
>TRBV11-2|TRBD1|TRBJ2-5|many
CASSLSTGGSETQYF
TGTGCCAGCAGCTTATCGACAGGGGGTTCGGAGACCCAGTACTTC
>TRBV20-1|NA|TRBJ2-3|many
CSAKGDTGSTDTQYF
TGCAGTGCTAAGGGGGATACGGGTTCTACAGATACGCAGTATTTT
>TRBV20-1|TRBD2|TRBJ2-7|many
CSALRLAEIYEQYF
TGCAGTGCCCTAAGACTAGCGGAGATCTACGAGCAGTACTTC
>TRBV27|TRBD1|TRBJ1-1|few
CASSSGQVLSTEAFF
TGTGCCAGCAGTTCCGGACAGGTACTGAGCACTGAAGCTTTCTTT
>TRBV20-1|TRBD2|TRBJ2-1|many
CSARGSLAGEGNEQFF
TGCAGTGCTAGAGGATCACTAGCGGGAGAGGGGAATGAGCAGTTCTTC
>TRBV2|TRBD2|TRBJ2-7|many
CASSVFTGGLEQYF
TGTGCCAGCAGTGTTTTCACGGGAGGGCTCGAGCAGTACTTC
>TRBV5-8|TRBD1|TRBJ2-5|many
CASSLRIGTAQETQYF
TGTGCCAGCAGCTTGAGAATTGGGACAGCACAAGAGACCCAGTACTTC
>TRBV29-1|TRBD2|TRBJ2-1|few
CSVERRGAVTYNEQFF
TGCAGCGTTGAAAGGCGGGGGGCGGTAACCTACAATGAGCAGTTCTTC
>TRBV20-1|NA|TRBJ1-5|many
CSARVSGYSNQPQHF
TGCAGTGCTAGAGTTTCCGGGTATAGCAATCAGCCCCAGCATTTT
>TRBV12-3/TRBV12-4|TRBD1|TRBJ2-2|few
CASTHPDRAGELFF
TGTGCCAGCACCCACCCGGACAGGGCCGGGGAGCTGTTTTTT
>TRBV25-1|NA|TRBJ2-5|few
CASTAWNQETQYF
TGTGCCAGCACAGCTTGGAACCAAGAGACCCAGTACTTC
>TRBV6-1|NA|TRBJ2-4|many
CASSEGNRGNIQYF
TGTGCCAGCAGTGAAGGGAACCGGGGAAACATTCAGTACTTC
>TRBV28|TRBD1|TRBJ2-1|NA
CASSSDRAAYNEQFF
TGTGCCAGCAGTTCCGACAGGGCTGCCTACAATGAGCAGTTCTTC
>TRBV19|TRBD1|TRBJ1-2|NA
CASSTGQYGYTF
TGTGCCAGTAGTACGGGACAGTATGGCTACACCTTC
>TRBV27|NA|TRBJ2-3|NA
CASSGGNLRADTQYF
TGTGCCAGCAGTGGCGGGAACCTCAGGGCAGATACGCAGTATTTT
>TRBV7-7|TRBD2|TRBJ2-1|many
CASSLGVAGDEQFF
TGTGCTAGCAGCTTAGGGGTGGCGGGAGATGAGCAGTTCTTC
>TRBV27|NA|TRBJ2-5|many
CASSTRQEVMETQYF
TGTGCCAGCAGCACCCGACAGGAGGTTATGGAGACCCAGTACTTC
>TRBV30|TRBD2|TRBJ2-3|NA
CASRLAGSTDTQYF
TGTGCCTCAAGACTAGCGGGAAGCACAGATACGCAGTATTTT
>TRBV20-1|NA|TRBJ2-2|few
CSARDAGGGNTGELFF
TGCAGTGCTAGAGATGCTGGGGGAGGGAACACCGGGGAGCTGTTTTTT
>TRBV7-9|TRBD2|TRBJ2-1|NA
CASPTTSGSYNEQFF
TGTGCCAGCCCTACCACTAGCGGGAGCTACAATGAGCAGTTCTTC
>TRBV5-1|NA|TRBJ1-4|few
CASSLGQENEKLFF
TGCGCCAGCAGCTTGGGGCAGGAAAATGAAAAACTGTTTTTT